This T cell receptor (delta chain) was sequenced in a study of gammadelta T cells in human blood. Findings and limits, study-wide: Microbial exposure reportedly appeared to drive polyclonal expansion of innate gamma-delta T cells right after birth.

V was cut by 9 bases and J by 0 bases, with 26 bases left in between. The CDR3 loop spans 18 amino acids. Germline V gene lookup returns CDR1 TSWWSYY and CDR2 QGS. TCRdb reran clone calling via CATT on the RT-PCR reads. This sample has 750 to 1,000 delta-chain clones, with roughly two fifths found just once. Judged by abundance, this clone is medium-sized. The antigen is undetermined. Within the sample, other DNA sequences also encode this same CDR3. The rearrangement joins TRDV1 to TRDJ1; tentative D call: TRDD2 (6 bases). Sequenced: non-Vgamma9Vdelta2 gamma-delta T cells from infant blood. The clonotype originates from a human donor. The DNA for the CDR3 is TGTGCTCTCGCCTTCCCCTCTGTGGGTTTACAATACACCGATAAACTCATCTTT. Its translation is CALAFPSVGLQYTDKLIF.